This TCR beta chain was obtained from a study of technical replicates of blood from several donors (TCRdb year 2017). Note on this clone: Its antigen remains undetermined. Per-base quality was not reported, and no clone a single base away is much larger than it.

Libraries came from the immunoSEQ multiplex PCR assay. As stored in TCRdb, this immuneACCESS dataset retains in-frame rearrangements with V and J assigned. A fraction of the clones does not appear; measured against another copy, unresolved V genes explain less than half of the discrepancy, and the remainder lacks a known reason. For this sample there are roughly 80,000 clones; roughly 93% appear just once. The ten largest clones represent over 0.4% of the sample. The CDR3, cysteine through phenylalanine, is 15 amino acids long. CDR3 DNA only is kept here, 45 bases in frame from base 1. The germline V and J ends show losses of 3 bases and 5 bases respectively, and no gene match explains 6 bases of the junction. Sequences LNHNV (CDR1) and YYDKDF (CDR2) are obtained from the germline V gene (reference sequence).

This sequence was found in a human donor in good health. The chain is assembled from TRBV15 and TRBJ1-2, and 10 junction bases match TRBD1. Sequencing used T cells isolated from PBMCs. The DNA sequence follows: TGTGCCACCAGCAGGGAGAGACAGGGGGCGTATGGCTACACCTTC. The encoded protein is CATSRERQGAYGYTF.